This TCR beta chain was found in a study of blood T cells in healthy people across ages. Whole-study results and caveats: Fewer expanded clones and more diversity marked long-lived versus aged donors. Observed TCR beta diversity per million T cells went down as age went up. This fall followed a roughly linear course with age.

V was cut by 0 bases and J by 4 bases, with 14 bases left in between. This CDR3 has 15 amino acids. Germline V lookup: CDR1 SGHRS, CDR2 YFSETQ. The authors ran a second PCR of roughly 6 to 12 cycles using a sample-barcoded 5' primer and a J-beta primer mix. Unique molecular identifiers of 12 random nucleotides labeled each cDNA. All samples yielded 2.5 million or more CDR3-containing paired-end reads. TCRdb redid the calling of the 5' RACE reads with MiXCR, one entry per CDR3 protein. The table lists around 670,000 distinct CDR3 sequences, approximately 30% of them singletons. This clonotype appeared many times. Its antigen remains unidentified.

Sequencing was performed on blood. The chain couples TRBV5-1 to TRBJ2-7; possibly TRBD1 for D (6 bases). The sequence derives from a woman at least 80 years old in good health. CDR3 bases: TGCGCCAGCAGCTTGGAACAGGGAGCGAATTACGAGCAGTACTTC. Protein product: CASSLEQGANYEQYF.